The 10 T cell receptor beta chains below come from one sample, sequenced in a study of post-analysis software for immune sequencing data. Findings of the study overall: Elevated frequency relative to controls characterized several TRBV segments in patients, TRBV5-6, TRBV5-1 and TRBV20-1 among them.

These TCRs are of unknown antigen specificity. TCR beta libraries were prepared from cDNA with unique molecular identifiers. TCRdb reanalysed the PCR reads using MiXCR and keeps one entry per CDR3 protein. Among about 680,000 distinct CDR3 sequences listed, roughly three fifths were seen once. Input material: blood. Source of these receptors: a girl aged 2-9 years with multiple sclerosis.

The chain combines TRBV20-1 with TRBJ2-4, with D unresolved. V lost 3 bases and J lost 3, with 3 bases in between. This CDR3 contains 11 residues. Per the germline V gene, CDR1 is DFQATT and CDR2 is SNEGSKA (reference sequence). CDR3 in DNA: TGCAGTGCTAGGGACAAAAACATTCAGTACTTC. It is translated as CSARDKNIQYF.

The rearrangement uses TRBV5-1 and TRBJ2-4; TRBD1 agrees at 9 bases. The DNA end is more similar to TRBJ2-7, so the J call may be wrong. CDR1 SGHRS and CDR2 YFSETQ come from the germline V gene. The length of the CDR3 is 15 residues. Written as DNA, the CDR3 is TGCGCCAGCAGCCAACTGACAGGGGGGTCCTACGAGCAGTACTTC. This sequence encodes CASSQLTGGSYEQYF.

This sequence joins TRBV4-2 and TRBJ2-6; D is tentatively TRBD1 or TRBD2 (5 bases each). There are 18 residues in the CDR3. V gave up 6 bases and J gave up 0 bases, with 18 bases separating them. In germline, CDR1 is LGHNA, CDR2 YNFKEQ. The CDR3 DNA follows: TGTGCCAGCAGGGATCGGGGCGGCGAATTCTCTGGGGCCAACGTCCTGACTTTC. As protein: CASRDRGGEFSGANVLTF.

This clonotype appeared a few times. The chain employs TRBV20-1 and TRBJ2-7; D is ambiguous. V was shortened by 1 base and J by 7 bases, with 8 bases between the two germline ends. The CDR3 runs 11 residues. CDR1 is DFQATT, CDR2 SNEGSKA, per germline (reference sequence). CDR3 in amino acids: CSARVGLEQYF. As DNA, the CDR3 is TGCAGTGCTAGAGTGGGTCTTGAGCAGTACTTC.

For this clonotype: Germline and junction disagree at one end, which may indicate a read error. The chain is built from TRBV20-1 and TRBJ1-2; 7 bases line up with TRBD1. Germline CDR1 and CDR2: DFQATT and SNEGSKA (reference sequence). CDR3 size: 14 residues. The CDR3 nucleotides read TGCAGTGCTAGAGGCACAGGGGAGGAAAATGGCTGCACCTTC. Its protein is CSARGTGEENGCTF.

This sequence joins TRBV21-1 and TRBJ2-3; the DNA was not used to check the table's D call, TRBD2. TRBV21-1 is listed as a pseudogene. This CDR3 comprises 21 residues. CDR3 amino acids: CASSPPRTRLAGPSSTDTQYF. CDR3 DNA sequence: TGTGCCAGCAGCCCACCTCGCACCCGACTAGCGGGGCCATCTAGCACAGATACGCAGTATTTT.

As regards this clonotype: One junction end does not reproduce the germline sequence, and a read error may be involved. The J gene is TRBJ2-3, the V gene TRBV12-3 or TRBV12-4, with 9 positions matching TRBD2. This CDR3 comprises 15 residues. The CDR3: CASTERGAYTDAQYF. The CDR3 nucleotides are TGTGCCAGCACCGAGCGGGGGGCCTACACAGATGCGCAGTATTTT.

The chain employs TRBV20-1 and TRBJ2-7, with 12 nucleotides matching TRBD1. V shed 6 bases and J 7 bases; nucleotides not matched to a gene: 10. CDR3 length equals 14 residues. Germline assignment: CDR1 DFQATT and CDR2 SNEGSKA (reference sequence). The CDR3 DNA reads as TGCAGTGCCAGTACTCGGGACAGGGGGCTTGAGCAGTACTTC. This translates into CSASTRDRGLEQYF.

The chain joins TRBV7-9 to TRBJ1-1; no clear D gene. CDR3 length: 15 amino acids. Germline CDR1 SEHNR, CDR2 FQNEAQ (reference sequence). The V end lost 4 bases, the J end lost 2 bases, and 14 bases lay between the germline ends. The DNA of the CDR3 is TGTGCCAGCAGCTCTTGGGCGGGTGCTAACACTGAAGCTTTCTTT. Protein product: CASSSWAGANTEAFF.

The V and J genes are TRBV6-5 and TRBJ2-3; TRBD2 matches 14 bases. The CDR3 is made up of 18 amino acids. With 4 bases clipped from V and 1 base from J, the junction kept 7 bases outside the gene matches. Germline V gene data show CDR1 as MNHEY and CDR2 as SVGAGI. The CDR3: CASSSGTSGGEGTDTQYF. Here the CDR3 DNA reads TGTGCCAGCAGTTCAGGGACTAGCGGGGGCGAGGGCACAGATACGCAGTATTTT.